This T cell receptor (beta chain) is from a study of T cell repertoires in cytomegalovirus infection. Turning to the study itself: Shared public TCR beta signatures pointed to both CMV infection and a matching HLA type.

This clonotype has a count of ten or more. What it binds is not known. Study-wide results and limits: There were carriers of CMV plus the relevant HLA, and cumulative public TCR beta family frequency identified them.

The CDR3 spans 15 residues. Germline loops: CDR1 SGHVS, CDR2 FQNEAQ. Trimming shortened V by 2 bases and J by 4 bases, and 12 bases separated the two germline ends. TCRdb passed the reads through MiXCR, listing each CDR3 protein once. The sample shows around 25,000 distinct CDR3 sequences, under 20% of them seen only once. The receptor was isolated from a human donor in good health (CMV status not recorded). Some clones in this sample may be carry-over from other donors' samples. The chain is built from TRBV7-8 and TRBJ2-1; D perhaps matches TRBD2 (7 bases). The input for sequencing was CD8+ T cells from cultured PBMCs, taken from culture after CMV antigen stimulation. The CDR3 nucleotides are TGTGCCAGCAGCTTAAGGGGGGGGCGATACAATGAGCAGTTCTTC. Its protein product is CASSLRGGRYNEQFF. Full variable domain (remainder filled in from reference TRBV7-8 and TRBJ2-1): GAGVSQSPRYKVAKRGQDVALRCDPISGHVSLFWYQQALGQGPEFLTYFQNEAQLDKSGLPSDRFFAERPEGSVSTLKIQRTQQEDSAVYLCASSLRGGRYNEQFFGPGTRLTVL.